The clone carrying this T cell receptor (beta chain) was detected only a few times. Extraction also yielded germline DNA, while blood RNA was obtained from unsorted whole blood. With a constant-region primer, TCR beta cDNA was made from approximately 510 ng of total RNA. ARM-PCR was slightly modified, and three nested multiplex PCR rounds with it gave rise to the TCR beta libraries. Investigators reported that the first two PCR rounds, at 10 to 11 cycles each, used TRBV1-TRBV30 forward primers with a C-beta reverse primer. TCRdb passed the multiplex PCR reads through MiXCR, listing each CDR3 protein once. Of about 180,000 distinct CDR3 sequences listed, 50% to 75% are singletons. The sample belongs to a study of tumor-infiltrating lymphocytes in primary liver carcinoma. Germline V lookup: CDR1 SGHAT, CDR2 FQNNGV. V dropped 0 bases and J dropped 6 bases, with 15 bases sitting between them. There are 16 residues in the CDR3.

This TCR was recovered from a middle-aged man with primary liver carcinoma and hepatitis B virus infection. The chain combines TRBV11-2 with TRBJ2-1, with D maybe TRBD1 (5 bases). Sequencing was performed on peripheral blood. The CDR3 sequence: CASSLDLGLGSNEQFF. The CDR3, as DNA: TGTGCCAGCAGCTTAGATCTGGGGCTAGGAAGCAATGAGCAGTTCTTC.